This TCR beta chain emerged from a study of cytomegalovirus exposure and HLA in healthy donors. To note about this clone: Its antigen remains unknown.

Study findings and constraints: Using the classifier, cytomegalovirus status was reportedly diagnosed with high specificity and sensitivity. CMV serostatus was the sole immune exposure data available. What TCR beta sequences reportedly achieved was accurate prediction of HLA-A and HLA-B alleles in most subjects.

The CDR3 loop spans 16 amino acids. V lost 4 bases and J lost 7; bases outside the gene matches: 7. CDR1 MGHRA and CDR2 YSYEKL come from the germline V gene. Researchers ran the PCR with 60 Vbeta and 13 Jbeta primers. Authors' analysis steps: Approximately 72 million unique TCR beta chains, some 9.9 million of them shared, were counted by a later analysis. Sequencing used immunoSEQ multiplex PCR; TCRdb keeps in-frame clones, though not all of them. That table furnishes V, J and clone size, whereas the DNA furnished D and trimming. This sample yields some 190,000 clones, of which roughly 77% are seen a single time; roughly 2.5% belongs to the top ten.

This sequence was found in a woman aged 25-40 years in good health and CMV-seropositive. The source material was PBMCs. The rearrangement joins TRBV4-1 to TRBJ2-1; 13 bases match TRBD2. CDR3 protein: CASSRTGLAGPNEQFF. The CDR3 nucleotides read TGCGCCAGCAGCCGAACGGGACTAGCGGGACCAAATGAGCAGTTCTTC.